The rows below give T cell receptor beta chains drawn from one sample of a study of CD8+ T cells in alopecia areata. Only in-frame clones appear in the TCRdb table, and some are missing; sequencing was by immunoSEQ multiplex PCR. The sample has some 150,000 clones, about 88% seen once. Sample: CD8+ T cells sorted from blood, taken at week 4, from a patient treated with tofacitinib. These TCRs come from a human donor with alopecia areata. Both conserved end residues are part of each CDR3.

j_gene | v_gene | CDR3aa
TRBJ1-2 | TRBV6-6 | CASSYPGTILNGYTF
TRBJ2-5 | TRBV29-1 | CSVEGRESETQYF
TRBJ2-7 | TRBV29-1 | CSVEVGRTGASYEQYF
TRBJ2-2 | TRBV29-1 | CSVGTGLMGELFF
TRBJ2-7 | TRBV6-5 | CASSALGGYEQYF
TRBJ2-1 | TRBV9 | CASSVGDSGGPNNEQFF
TRBJ2-5 | TRBV4-1 | CASSPSSGSPQETQYF
TRBJ1-2 | TRBV29-1 | CSATTGGDYGYTF
TRBJ2-7 | TRBV7-9 | CASGRANEQYF
TRBJ2-1 | TRBV6-5 | CASGFKLREQFF
TRBJ2-5 | TRBV2 | CASSEETQYF
TRBJ1-3 | TRBV14 | CASSDRDYSGNTIYF
TRBJ2-7 | TRBV29-1 | CSVLQGRREQYF
TRBJ1-1 | TRBV6-5 | CATSMRQAGGTEAFF
TRBJ2-1 | TRBV5-4 | CASSSRSITYEQFF
TRBJ2-2 | TRBV5-4 | CASSYEGGLTGELFF
TRBJ2-1 | TRBV7-9 | CASSPVGVDEQFF
TRBJ2-1 | TRBV5-6 | CASSPWGTGDNEQFF
TRBJ2-7 | TRBV4-1 | CASSHAYQSSAYEQYF
TRBJ2-7 | TRBV6-6 | CASRIDETYEQYF
TRBJ2-3 | TRBV4-1 | CASSQEASGRDTQYF
TRBJ2-7 | TRBV27 | CASSLSRQPYEQYF
TRBJ2-7 | TRBV27 | CASSLSPVSTYEQYF
TRBJ1-5 | TRBV6-1 | CASSELQPQHF
TRBJ2-7 | TRBV29-1 | CSVEDQKETYEQYF
TRBJ2-2 | TRBV5-6 | CASSVGYYTGELFF
TRBJ2-2 | TRBV29-1 | CSVESRQGITGELFF
TRBJ2-2 | TRBV14 | CASSQDTPWVAGDDTGELFF
TRBJ2-1 | TRBV4-1 | CASSQDGSNEQFF
TRBJ2-7 | TRBV29-1 | CSVEPGTGGYEQYF
TRBJ2-7 | TRBV9 | CASSTDGGYEQYF
TRBJ1-3 | TRBV6-6 | CASSYSIGNTIYF
TRBJ2-7 | TRBV11-1 | CASSFVGGGPSYEQYF
TRBJ1-2 | TRBV29-1 | CSVETANYGYTF
TRBJ1-1 | TRBV12-5 | CASGWGPEAFF
TRBJ2-2 | TRBV5-4 | CASSFGSGPKRTGELFF
TRBJ1-5 | TRBV7-9 | CASSQAFEGPWPQHF
TRBJ2-7 | TRBV4-1 | CASSQGPLGTYEQYF
TRBJ2-1 | TRBV12-5 | CASAQGYNEQFF
TRBJ2-2 | TRBV29-1 | CSVEGWGLTGELFF
TRBJ2-7 | TRBV10-3 | CAISEVAYEQYF
TRBJ2-6 | TRBV27 | CASSPSPSGANVLTF
TRBJ2-3 | TRBV30 | CAWSQKLAPSTDTQYF
TRBJ2-7 | TRBV9 | CASSSWDTSGYEQYF
TRBJ2-3 | TRBV5-4 | CASRRTGETDTQYF
TRBJ2-1 | TRBV4-2 | CASSHPGLEGNEQFF
TRBJ2-5 | TRBV7-7 | CASSSPGEGSETQYF
TRBJ2-3 | TRBV9 | CASSPPASGSLTTDTQYF